The present T cell receptor beta chain was sequenced within a study of T cells in Graves' hyperthyroidism and ophthalmopathy. Study as a whole: Peripheral blood specimens were obtained at initial diagnosis, prior to any treatment.

RNA transcripts served as the template for amplifying TCR beta CDR3 regions. Carried out on the TCR CDR3, a first-round RT-PCR used the HTBI primer set. TCRdb called the multiplex PCR reads again in MiXCR, with one record for every CDR3 protein. The table has approximately 630,000 distinct CDR3 sequences, roughly 15% seen once. This clonotype was recorded at least ten times. Trimming took 4 bases from V and 0 from J, leaving 16 bases between them. The CDR3 totals 16 residues. Looked up from germline, CDR1 is SGHDT and CDR2 is YYEEEE. Patients between 18 and 65 years old had hyperthyroidism, newly diagnosed and lasting under 2 months.

This sequence was found in a woman aged 25-40 years with Graves' hyperthyroidism. The specimen was blood. The genes are TRBV5-6 and TRBJ1-2, with a weak D call TRBD1 (5 bases). The DNA of the CDR3 is TGTGCCAGCAGCCCGGTCGTGGAGGGGACTAACTATGGCTACACCTTC. This translates into CASSPVVEGTNYGYTF.